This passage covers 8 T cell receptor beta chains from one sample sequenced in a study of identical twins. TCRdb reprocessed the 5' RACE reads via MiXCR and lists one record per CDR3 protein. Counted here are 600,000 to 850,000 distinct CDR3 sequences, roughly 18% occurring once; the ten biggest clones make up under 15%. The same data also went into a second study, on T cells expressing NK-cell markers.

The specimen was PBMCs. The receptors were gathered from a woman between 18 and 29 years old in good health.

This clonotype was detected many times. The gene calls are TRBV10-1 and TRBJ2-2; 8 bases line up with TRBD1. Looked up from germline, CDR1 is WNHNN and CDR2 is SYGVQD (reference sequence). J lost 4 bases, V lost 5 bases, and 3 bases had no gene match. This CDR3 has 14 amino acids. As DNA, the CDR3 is TGCGCCAGCAGTCGACAGGGGAGCACCGGGGAGCTGTTTTTT. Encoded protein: CASSRQGSTGELFF.

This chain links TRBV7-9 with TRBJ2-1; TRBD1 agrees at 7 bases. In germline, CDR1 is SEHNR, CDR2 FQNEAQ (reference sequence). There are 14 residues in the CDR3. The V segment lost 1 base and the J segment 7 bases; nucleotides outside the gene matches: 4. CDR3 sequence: CASSLVGRGNEQFF. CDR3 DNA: TGTGCCAGCAGCTTAGTAGGCAGGGGGAATGAGCAGTTCTTC.

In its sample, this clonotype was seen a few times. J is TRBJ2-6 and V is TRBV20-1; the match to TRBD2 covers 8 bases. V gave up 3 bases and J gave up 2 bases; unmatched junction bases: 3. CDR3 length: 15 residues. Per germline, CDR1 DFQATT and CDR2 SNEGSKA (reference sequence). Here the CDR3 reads CSARRGEAGANVLTF. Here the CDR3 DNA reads TGCAGTGCTAGGCGGGGGGAGGCTGGGGCCAACGTCCTGACTTTC.

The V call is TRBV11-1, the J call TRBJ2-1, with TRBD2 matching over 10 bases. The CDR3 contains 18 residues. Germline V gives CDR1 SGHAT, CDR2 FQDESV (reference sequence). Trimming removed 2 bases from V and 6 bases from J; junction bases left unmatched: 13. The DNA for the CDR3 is TGTGCCAGCAGCTTAAGGAGGACCACTAGCGGGGAGCTCAATGAGCAGTTCTTC. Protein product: CASSLRRTTSGELNEQFF.

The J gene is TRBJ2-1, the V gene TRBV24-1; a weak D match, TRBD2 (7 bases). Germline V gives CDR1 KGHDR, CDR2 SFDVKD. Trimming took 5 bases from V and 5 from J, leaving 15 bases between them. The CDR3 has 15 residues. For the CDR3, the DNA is TGTGCCACCAGTGTACGGGGGGCTGGCAACAATGAGCAGTTCTTC. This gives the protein CATSVRGAGNNEQFF.

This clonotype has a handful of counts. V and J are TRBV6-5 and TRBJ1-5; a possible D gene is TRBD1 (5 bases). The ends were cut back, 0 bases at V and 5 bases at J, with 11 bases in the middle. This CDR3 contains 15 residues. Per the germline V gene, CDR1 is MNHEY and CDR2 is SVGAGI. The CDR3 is CASSYSLIGDQPQHF. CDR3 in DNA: TGTGCCAGCAGTTACTCGTTGATAGGGGATCAGCCCCAGCATTTT.

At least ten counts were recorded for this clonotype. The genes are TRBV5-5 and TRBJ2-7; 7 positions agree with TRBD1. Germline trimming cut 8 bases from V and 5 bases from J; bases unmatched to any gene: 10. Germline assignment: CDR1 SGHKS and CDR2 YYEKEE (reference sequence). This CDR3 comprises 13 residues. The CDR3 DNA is TGTGCCAGTTCACAGGGGACAAAGGACGAGCAGTACTTC. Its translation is CASSQGTKDEQYF.

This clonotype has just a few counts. CDR3 sequence (DNA): TGCAGTCACACCTTAGTGAATGAGCAGTTCTTC. This codes for CSHTLVNEQFF. The chain combines TRBV20-1 with TRBJ2-1; D unresolved. The CDR3 spans 11 residues. The germline gives CDR1 DFQATT, CDR2 SNEGSKA (reference sequence). The ends were cut back, 8 bases at V and 7 bases at J, with 12 bases in the middle.